These 23 T cell receptor beta chains were sequenced from one sample in a study of blood T cells in healthy people across ages. Then a second PCR, running roughly 7 to 11 cycles, was carried out with a sample-barcoded 5' primer and a J-beta primer mix. In TCRdb, the 5' RACE reads were re-called with MiXCR into one record per CDR3 protein. Counted here are hundreds of thousands of distinct CDR3 sequences, roughly 56% occurring once; the ten biggest clones make up 25% to 30%. Sample: blood. The receptor source for this set is a man aged 35 to 55 in good health.

The genes are TRBV14 and TRBJ2-1; tentative D call: TRBD1 (6 bases). Trimming removed 3 bases at V and 8 bases at J, with 14 bases between. Germline V lookup: CDR1 SGHDN, CDR2 FVKESK. The CDR3 is made up of 14 amino acids. CDR3 DNA sequence: TGTGCCAGCAGCCACGGACAGTTCCTCGATGAGCAGTTCTTC. Encoded protein: CASSHGQFLDEQFF.

The chain's CDR3 is CASLGGTGLYNEQFF. CDR3 nucleotides: TGTGCCAGCTTGGGGGGGACAGGGTTATACAATGAGCAGTTCTTC. The rearrangement joins TRBV5-6 to TRBJ2-1; 9 nucleotides agree with TRBD1. V shed 7 bases, J shed 4 bases, and the junction held 9 bases outside the gene matches. Per germline, CDR1 SGHDT and CDR2 YYEEEE. This CDR3 contains 15 residues.

The chain couples TRBV7-2 to TRBJ2-1; possibly TRBD2 for D (6 bases). The end of the DNA is better explained by TRBJ2-7, so the J call may be wrong. This CDR3 is 15 amino acids long. Per germline, CDR1 SGHTA and CDR2 FQGNSA. The CDR3 bases are TGTGCCAGCAGCTTAGTCGGGAGCTCCTACAATGAGCAGTACTTC. Protein: CASSLVGSSYNEQYF.

The J gene is TRBJ2-2, the V gene TRBV4-2, with TRBD1 matching 7 bases. The CDR3 totals 17 residues. The V gene end was trimmed by 0 bases and the J gene end by 4 bases; junction bases not matched to a gene: 8. Germline CDR1 LGHNA, CDR2 YNFKEQ. CDR3 loop: CASSQESRGLSTGELFF. CDR3 nucleotide sequence: TGTGCCAGCAGCCAAGAAAGTAGGGGGCTCTCCACCGGGGAGCTGTTTTTT.

Of note for this clonotype: Since a much larger clone is just one base distant, this may be a read error. The chain is built from TRBV6-5 and TRBJ2-5; TRBD2 matches at 14 bases. The tail of the sequence fits TRBJ2-7 better, so the J call may be wrong. The CDR3 is made up of 14 amino acids. Germline V gives CDR1 MNHEY, CDR2 SVGAGI. The CDR3: CAGSPGTSGSEQYF. The CDR3 DNA is TGTGCCGGCAGTCCCGGGACTAGCGGGAGCGAGCAGTACTTC.

The CDR3 DNA sequence: TGTGCCAGCAGCAAAGGTACGGCCGAGGCCAATGAGCAGTTCTTC. Translated, it gives CASSKGTAEANEQFF. The gene calls are TRBV21-1 and TRBJ2-1. TRBV21-1 is described as a pseudogene. CDR3 size: 15 residues.

The sample holds a few counts of this clonotype. The rearrangement links TRBV7-2 to TRBJ2-4; D tentatively fits TRBD1 or TRBD2 (5 bases each). Trimming left V 1 base short and J 0 bases short, with 16 bases between. The CDR3 length is 18 residues. Germline assignment: CDR1 SGHTA and CDR2 FQGNSA. Written as DNA, the CDR3 is TGTGCCAGCAGCTTAGTCGGGACCCGGAGGATAGCCAAAAACATTCAGTACTTC. As protein: CASSLVGTRRIAKNIQYF.

This clonotype was counted only a few times. The rearrangement uses TRBV4-1 and TRBJ2-7; 7 bases match TRBD2. CDR1 MGHRA and CDR2 YSYEKL come from the germline V gene. The ends lost 3 bases at V and 6 bases at J; junction bases unmatched: 11. The CDR3 covers 15 residues. CDR3 in DNA: TGCGCCAGCAGCCACAGCGGGGAGGGGTCTCGCGAGCAGTACTTC. It yields the protein CASSHSGEGSREQYF.

The V gene is TRBV24-1, the J gene TRBJ2-1; D is possibly TRBD1 or TRBD2 (5 bases each). The CDR3 extends over 14 amino acids. Germline CDR1 is KGHDR and CDR2 is SFDVKD. With 3 bases removed from V and 5 bases from J, the gap between germline ends came to 10 bases. The chain's CDR3 is CATSDPGTHNEQFF. CDR3 sequence (DNA): TGTGCCACCAGTGATCCGGGGACCCACAATGAGCAGTTCTTC.

This chain uses TRBV6-2 or TRBV6-3 with TRBJ2-7, with D perhaps TRBD1 or TRBD2 (6 bases each). The ends were cut back, 4 bases at V and 7 bases at J, with 17 bases in the middle. CDR1 and CDR2 (germline): MNHEY, SVGEGT. The CDR3 loop spans 14 amino acids. The CDR3 loop is CASSFRGLGGEQYF. CDR3 in DNA: TGTGCCAGCAGTTTCAGGGGACTTGGAGGTGAGCAGTACTTC.

The rearrangement links TRBV20-1 to TRBJ2-4, with D perhaps TRBD2 (5 bases). V was shortened by 5 bases and J by 0 bases, with 11 bases between the two germline ends. This CDR3 spans 14 amino acids. Germline CDR1 DFQATT, CDR2 SNEGSKA (reference sequence). The CDR3 protein is CSADTDLAKNIQYF. In nucleotides, the CDR3 is TGCAGTGCTGACACGGACTTAGCCAAAAACATTCAGTACTTC.

The chain employs TRBV6-6 and TRBJ1-2; D gene unclear. The ends were cut back, 5 bases at V and 6 bases at J, with 13 bases in the middle. The CDR3 consists of 13 residues. CDR1 and CDR2 from the germline V gene are MNHNY and SVGAGI (reference sequence). In DNA, the CDR3 is TGTGCCAGCAGTCCGAGATCGGGGAATGGCTACACCTTC. Its translation: CASSPRSGNGYTF.

This clonotype has more than one count but fewer than ten. The rearrangement uses TRBV6-5 and TRBJ2-5, with 7 bases lining up with TRBD1. The junction had 4 bases not matched to a gene; V was cut back by 5 bases and J by 1 base. This CDR3 has 14 residues. Looked up from germline, CDR1 is MNHEY and CDR2 is SVGAGI. The CDR3 loop reads CASSPGQVQETQYF. The CDR3 bases are TGTGCCAGCAGTCCAGGACAGGTCCAAGAGACCCAGTACTTC.

V and J are TRBV28 and TRBJ1-2, with a tentative D call TRBD1 (5 bases). The V end lost 6 bases, the J end lost 0 bases, and 11 bases lay between the germline ends. CDR3 size: 14 residues. CDR1 and CDR2 from the germline V gene are MDHEN and SYDVKM. Written as DNA, the CDR3 is TGTGCCAGCAGGTGGGGCCGAGCTAACTATGGCTACACCTTC. This gives the protein CASRWGRANYGYTF.

This clonotype showed up just a few times. The J gene is TRBJ2-5, the V gene TRBV7-2, with 7 bases lining up with TRBD2. The CDR3 length is 14 residues. CDR1 and CDR2 (germline): SGHTA, FQGNSA. V dropped 5 bases and J dropped 4; count of bases not matched to a gene: 7. The CDR3 region has the DNA TGTGCCAGCAGCCTTGGGAGGGCGCGAGAGACCCAGTACTTC. Translated: CASSLGRARETQYF.

The rearrangement uses TRBV7-9 and TRBJ2-7; D may be TRBD2 (6 bases). V gave up 1 base and J gave up 2 bases, with 9 bases separating them. This CDR3 is 14 amino acids long. From germline, CDR1 is SEHNR and CDR2 FQNEAQ (reference sequence). CDR3 sequence reads: CASSLVLAPYEQYF. DNA of the CDR3: TGTGCCAGCAGCTTAGTGCTAGCGCCCTACGAGCAGTACTTC.

This clonotype showed up just a few times. The rearrangement links TRBV2 to TRBJ1-2; D gene unclear. Per the germline V gene, CDR1 is SNHLY and CDR2 is FYNNEI. This CDR3 has 15 amino acids. The germline V and J ends were trimmed by 0 bases and 2 bases, with 10 bases remaining between them. The CDR3 DNA follows: TGTGCCAGCAGTGAAGCGCGGTGGCAGAACTATGGCTACACCTTC. Encoded protein: CASSEARWQNYGYTF.

The chain couples TRBV6-1 to TRBJ2-6; 9 bases are shared with TRBD1. The length of the CDR3 is 18 residues. Germline CDR1 is MNHNS and CDR2 is SASEGT. With V trimmed by 2 bases and J by 3 bases, 8 bases remained unmatched. CDR3 bases: TGTGCCAGCAGTGAATTGGTTGGGACAGGGATTGGGGCCAACGTCCTGACTTTC. The encoded protein is CASSELVGTGIGANVLTF.

J is TRBJ2-3 and V is TRBV6-1; 14 positions match TRBD2. Germline V lookup: CDR1 MNHNS, CDR2 SASEGT. Trimming removed 7 bases from V and 6 bases from J; junction bases left unmatched: 6. The CDR3 length is 15 residues. The DNA of the CDR3 is TGTGCCAGCAAAGGACTAGCGGGGGGCGGGGATACGCAGTATTTT. Protein: CASKGLAGGGDTQYF.

The V gene is TRBV20-1, the J gene TRBJ1-5, with D unresolved. V dropped 4 bases and J dropped 2 bases, with 9 bases sitting between them. Germline lookup yields CDR1 DFQATT and CDR2 SNEGSKA (reference sequence). The CDR3 loop spans 13 amino acids. This chain's CDR3 is CSAKEEGNQPQHF. For the CDR3, the DNA is TGCAGTGCTAAGGAGGAGGGCAATCAGCCCCAGCATTTT.

The rearrangement joins TRBV5-1 to TRBJ2-5, with D possibly TRBD1 on 6 matching bases. Matching the DNA end better, TRBJ2-7 makes the J call doubtful. The CDR3 extends over 14 amino acids. Per germline, CDR1 SGHRS and CDR2 YFSETQ. The CDR3 sequence: CASRVAGTTYEQYF. The CDR3 region has the DNA TGCGCCAGCAGGGTGGCCGGGACAACCTACGAGCAGTACTTC.

Comments on this clonotype: At one of its ends the junction is not consistent with the germline gene, which may arise from a read error. The gene calls are TRBV6-4 and TRBJ2-1, with no clear D. This CDR3 contains 15 residues. The germline V gene has CDR1 MRHNA and CDR2 SNTAGT. The CDR3 DNA follows: TGTGCCAGCAGTAACTCGGACGGCTCCTACAATGAGCAGTTCTTC. Amino acids: CASSNSDGSYNEQFF.

The J gene is TRBJ1-2, the V gene TRBV7-2; D may be TRBD1 (5 bases). V was trimmed by 2 bases and J by 0 bases, leaving 10 bases between them. Germline V CDR1 and CDR2: SGHTA, FQGNSA. The CDR3 runs 15 residues. The CDR3 here is CASSLSGPTNYGYTF. The CDR3 DNA reads as TGTGCCAGCAGCTTATCAGGGCCCACTAACTATGGCTACACCTTC.